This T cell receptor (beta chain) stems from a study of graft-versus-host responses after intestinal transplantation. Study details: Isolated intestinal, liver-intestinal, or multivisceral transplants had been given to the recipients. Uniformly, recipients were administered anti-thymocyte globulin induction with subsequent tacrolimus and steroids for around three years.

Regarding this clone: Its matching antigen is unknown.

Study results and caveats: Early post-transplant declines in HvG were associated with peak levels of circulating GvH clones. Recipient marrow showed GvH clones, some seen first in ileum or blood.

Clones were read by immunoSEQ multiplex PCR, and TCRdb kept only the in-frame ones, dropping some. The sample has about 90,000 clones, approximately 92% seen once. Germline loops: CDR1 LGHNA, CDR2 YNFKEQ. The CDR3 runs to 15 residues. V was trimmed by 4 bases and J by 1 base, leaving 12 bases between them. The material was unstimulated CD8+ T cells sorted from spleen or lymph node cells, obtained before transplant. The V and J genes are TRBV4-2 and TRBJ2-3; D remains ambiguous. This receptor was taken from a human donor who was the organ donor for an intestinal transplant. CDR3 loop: CASSPPRPGTDTQYF. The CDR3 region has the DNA TGTGCCAGCAGCCCTCCCAGGCCTGGCACAGATACGCAGTATTTT.